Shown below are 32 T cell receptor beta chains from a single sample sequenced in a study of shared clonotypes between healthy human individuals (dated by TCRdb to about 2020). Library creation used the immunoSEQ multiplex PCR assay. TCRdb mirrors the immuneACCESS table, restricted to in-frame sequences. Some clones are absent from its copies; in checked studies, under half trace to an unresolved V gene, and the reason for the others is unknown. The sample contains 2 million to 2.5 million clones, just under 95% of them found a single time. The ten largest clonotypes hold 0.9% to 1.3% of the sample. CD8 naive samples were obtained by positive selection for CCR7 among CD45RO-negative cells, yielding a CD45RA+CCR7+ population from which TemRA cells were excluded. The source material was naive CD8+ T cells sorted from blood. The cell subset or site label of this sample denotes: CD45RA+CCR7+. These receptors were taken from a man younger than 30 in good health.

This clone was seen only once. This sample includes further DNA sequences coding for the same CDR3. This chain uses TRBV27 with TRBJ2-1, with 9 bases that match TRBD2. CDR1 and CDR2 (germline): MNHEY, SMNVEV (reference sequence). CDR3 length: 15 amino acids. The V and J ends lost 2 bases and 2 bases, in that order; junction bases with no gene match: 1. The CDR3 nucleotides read TGTGCCAGCAGTTTACGCGGGGGGGCCTACAATGAGCAGTTCTTC. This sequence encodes CASSLRGGAYNEQFF.

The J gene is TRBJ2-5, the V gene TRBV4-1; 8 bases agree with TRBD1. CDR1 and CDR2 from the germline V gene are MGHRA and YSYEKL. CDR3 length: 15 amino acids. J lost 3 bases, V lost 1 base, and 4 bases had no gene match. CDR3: CASSQGQGIEETQYF. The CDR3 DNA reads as TGCGCCAGCAGCCAAGGACAGGGGATTGAAGAGACCCAGTACTTC.

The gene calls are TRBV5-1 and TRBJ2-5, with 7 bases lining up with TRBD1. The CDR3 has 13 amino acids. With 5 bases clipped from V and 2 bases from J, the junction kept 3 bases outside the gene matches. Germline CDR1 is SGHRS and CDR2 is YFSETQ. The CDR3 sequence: CASRDRAQETQYF. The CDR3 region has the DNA TGCGCCAGCAGAGACAGGGCTCAAGAGACCCAGTACTTC.

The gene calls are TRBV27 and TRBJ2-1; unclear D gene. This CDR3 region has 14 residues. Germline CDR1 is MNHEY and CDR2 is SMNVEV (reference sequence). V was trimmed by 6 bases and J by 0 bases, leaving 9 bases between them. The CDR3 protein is CASSKGGSYNEQFF. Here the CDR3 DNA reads TGTGCCAGCAGCAAGGGTGGCTCCTACAATGAGCAGTTCTTC.

CDR3 protein: CAISESPSYNEQFF. The CDR3 DNA sequence: TGTGCCATCAGTGAGTCGCCCTCCTACAATGAGCAGTTCTTC. The chain recombines TRBV10-3 with TRBJ2-1; D gene uncertain. Germline CDR1 reads ENHRY; CDR2 reads SYGVKD. V dropped 0 bases and J dropped 0 bases, with 3 bases sitting between them. The CDR3 has 14 amino acids.

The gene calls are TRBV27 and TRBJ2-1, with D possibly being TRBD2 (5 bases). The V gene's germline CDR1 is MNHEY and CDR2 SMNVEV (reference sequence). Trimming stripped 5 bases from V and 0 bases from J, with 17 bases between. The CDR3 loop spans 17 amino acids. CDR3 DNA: TGTGCCAGCAGTCTCCTCGGGGTGTCTAGCTCCTACAATGAGCAGTTCTTC. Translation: CASSLLGVSSSYNEQFF.

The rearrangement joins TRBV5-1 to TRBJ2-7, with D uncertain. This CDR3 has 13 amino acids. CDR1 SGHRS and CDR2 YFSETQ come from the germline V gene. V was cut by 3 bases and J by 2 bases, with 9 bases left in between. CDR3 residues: CASSSDGPYEQYF. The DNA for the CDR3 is TGCGCCAGCAGCTCGGACGGCCCCTACGAGCAGTACTTC.

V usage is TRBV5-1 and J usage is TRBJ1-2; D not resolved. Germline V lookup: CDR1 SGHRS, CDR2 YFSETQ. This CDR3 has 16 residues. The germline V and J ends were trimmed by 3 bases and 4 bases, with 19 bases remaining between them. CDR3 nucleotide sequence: TGCGCCAGCAGCTGGGAACGTTCAGGTTACTTCTATGGCTACACCTTC. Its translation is CASSWERSGYFYGYTF.

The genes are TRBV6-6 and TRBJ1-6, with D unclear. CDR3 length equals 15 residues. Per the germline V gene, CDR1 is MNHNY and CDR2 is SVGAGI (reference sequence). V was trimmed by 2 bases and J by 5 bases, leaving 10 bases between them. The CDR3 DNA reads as TGTGCCAGCAGTTACCGGTCGCCCGATAATTCACCCCTCCACTTT. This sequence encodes CASSYRSPDNSPLHF.

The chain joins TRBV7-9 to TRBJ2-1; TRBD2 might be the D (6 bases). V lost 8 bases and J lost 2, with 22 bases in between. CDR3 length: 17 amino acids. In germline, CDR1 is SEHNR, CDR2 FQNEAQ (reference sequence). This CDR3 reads CASPEVGSEGTYNEQFF. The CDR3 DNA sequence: TGTGCCAGCCCTGAGGTTGGATCGGAGGGCACCTACAATGAGCAGTTCTTC.

CDR3 DNA: TGTGCCAGCAGTCCTACGGGACTAGCGAGGTACGAGCAGTACTTC. It codes for CASSPTGLARYEQYF. The rearrangement links TRBV27 to TRBJ2-7; 10 bases line up with TRBD2. Germline CDR1 MNHEY, CDR2 SMNVEV (reference sequence). V gave up 5 bases and J gave up 4 bases; unmatched junction bases: 8. This CDR3 region has 15 residues.

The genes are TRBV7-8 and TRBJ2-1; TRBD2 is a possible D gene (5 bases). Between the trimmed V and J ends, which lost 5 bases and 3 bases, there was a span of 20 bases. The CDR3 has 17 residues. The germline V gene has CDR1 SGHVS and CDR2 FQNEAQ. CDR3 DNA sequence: TGTGCCAGCAGCGCTCCACAGTTGGAGGTATTCTACAATGAGCAGTTCTTC. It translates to CASSAPQLEVFYNEQFF.

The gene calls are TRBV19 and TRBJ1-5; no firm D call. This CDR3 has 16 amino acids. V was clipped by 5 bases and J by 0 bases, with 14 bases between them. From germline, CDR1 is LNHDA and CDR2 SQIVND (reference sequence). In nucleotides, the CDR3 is TGTGCCAGTAGTGTATCGTTGGACCTTAGCAATCAGCCCCAGCATTTT. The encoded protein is CASSVSLDLSNQPQHF.

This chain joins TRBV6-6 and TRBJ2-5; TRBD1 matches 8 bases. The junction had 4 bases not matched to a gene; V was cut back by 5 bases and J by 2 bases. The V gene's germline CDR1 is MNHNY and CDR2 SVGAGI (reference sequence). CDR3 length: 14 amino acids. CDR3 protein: CASSLGTGQETQYF. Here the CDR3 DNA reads TGTGCCAGCAGTCTCGGGACAGGTCAAGAGACCCAGTACTTC.

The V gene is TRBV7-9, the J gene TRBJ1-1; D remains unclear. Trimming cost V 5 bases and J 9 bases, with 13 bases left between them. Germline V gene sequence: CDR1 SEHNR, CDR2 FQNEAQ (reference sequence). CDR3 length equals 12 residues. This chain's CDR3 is CASSPYSRQAFF. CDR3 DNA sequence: TGTGCCAGCAGCCCATACAGTCGGCAAGCTTTCTTT.

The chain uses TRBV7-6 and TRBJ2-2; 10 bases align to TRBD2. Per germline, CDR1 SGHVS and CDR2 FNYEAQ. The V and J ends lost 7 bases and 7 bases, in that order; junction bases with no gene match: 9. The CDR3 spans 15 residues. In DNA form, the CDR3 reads TGTGCCAGCACTTCACTAGCGGGGTCCAGCGGGGAGCTGTTTTTT. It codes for CASTSLAGSSGELFF.

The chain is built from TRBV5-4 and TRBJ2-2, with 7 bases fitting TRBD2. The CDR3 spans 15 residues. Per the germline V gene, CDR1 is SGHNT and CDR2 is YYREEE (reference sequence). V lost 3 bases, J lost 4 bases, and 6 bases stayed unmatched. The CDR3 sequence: CASSSRDYFTGELFF. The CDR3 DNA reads TGTGCCAGCAGCTCCCGGGACTACTTCACCGGGGAGCTGTTTTTT.

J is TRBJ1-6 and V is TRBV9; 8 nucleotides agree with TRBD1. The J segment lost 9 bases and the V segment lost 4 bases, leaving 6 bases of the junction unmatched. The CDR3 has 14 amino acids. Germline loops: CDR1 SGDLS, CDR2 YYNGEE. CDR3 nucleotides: TGTGCCAGCAGCCCGGGACAGGTGGGTTCACCCCTCCACTTT. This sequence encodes CASSPGQVGSPLHF.

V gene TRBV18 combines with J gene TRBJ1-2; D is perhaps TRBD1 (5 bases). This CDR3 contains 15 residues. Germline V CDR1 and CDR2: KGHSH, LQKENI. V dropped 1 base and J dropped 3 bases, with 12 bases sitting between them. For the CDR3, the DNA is TGTGCCAGCTCACCACGGGCCAGGGAGGACTATGGCTACACCTTC. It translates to CASSPRAREDYGYTF.

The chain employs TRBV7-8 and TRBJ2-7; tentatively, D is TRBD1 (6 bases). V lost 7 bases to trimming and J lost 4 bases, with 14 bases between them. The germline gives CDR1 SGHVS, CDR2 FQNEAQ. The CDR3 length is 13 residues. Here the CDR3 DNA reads TGTGCCAGCACCCCGACAGGAGGATACGAGCAGTACTTC. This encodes CASTPTGGYEQYF.

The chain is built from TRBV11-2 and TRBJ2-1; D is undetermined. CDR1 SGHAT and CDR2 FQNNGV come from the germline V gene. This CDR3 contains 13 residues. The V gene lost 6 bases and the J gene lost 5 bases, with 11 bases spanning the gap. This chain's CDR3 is CASRGRAHNEQFF. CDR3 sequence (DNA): TGTGCCAGCAGGGGCCGAGCCCACAATGAGCAGTTCTTC. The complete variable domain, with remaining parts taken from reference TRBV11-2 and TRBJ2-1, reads EAGVAQSPRYKIIEKRQSVAFWCNPISGHATLYWYQQILGQGPKLLIQFQNNGVVDDSQLPKDRFSAERLKGVDSTLKIQPAKLEDSAVYLCASRGRAHNEQFFGPGTRLTVL.

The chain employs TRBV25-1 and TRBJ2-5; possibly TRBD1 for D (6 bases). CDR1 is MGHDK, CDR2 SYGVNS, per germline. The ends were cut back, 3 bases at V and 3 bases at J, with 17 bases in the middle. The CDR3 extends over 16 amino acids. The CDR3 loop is CASSDPFWGQKETQYF. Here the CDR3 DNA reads TGTGCCAGCAGTGATCCCTTTTGGGGGCAAAAAGAGACCCAGTACTTC.

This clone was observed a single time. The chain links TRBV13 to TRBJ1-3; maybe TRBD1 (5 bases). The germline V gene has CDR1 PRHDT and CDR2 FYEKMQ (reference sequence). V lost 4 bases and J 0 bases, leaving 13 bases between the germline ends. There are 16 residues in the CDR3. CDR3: CASSSPGDLSGNTIYF. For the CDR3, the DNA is TGTGCCAGCAGCTCCCCGGGGGACCTCTCTGGAAACACCATATATTTT.

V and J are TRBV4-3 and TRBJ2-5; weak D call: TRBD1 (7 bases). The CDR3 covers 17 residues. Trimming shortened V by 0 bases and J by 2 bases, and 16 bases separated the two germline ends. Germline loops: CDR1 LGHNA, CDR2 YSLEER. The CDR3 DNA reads TGCGCCAGCAGCCAAGATCGGGGCGGGACAGATCAAGAGACCCAGTACTTC. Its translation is CASSQDRGGTDQETQYF.

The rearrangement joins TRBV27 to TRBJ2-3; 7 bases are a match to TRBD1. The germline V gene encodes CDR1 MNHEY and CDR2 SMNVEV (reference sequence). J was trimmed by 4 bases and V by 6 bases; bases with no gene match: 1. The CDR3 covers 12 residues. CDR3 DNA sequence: TGTGCCAGCAGACAGGGGTCAGATACGCAGTATTTT. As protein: CASRQGSDTQYF.

CDR3 DNA: TGTGCCAGCAGCCCCTGGCGGGGGAGCGGGAGTCTTGAGCAGTACTTC. Translation: CASSPWRGSGSLEQYF. J is TRBJ2-7 and V is TRBV7-9, with 8 positions matching TRBD2. The germline V gene has CDR1 SEHNR and CDR2 FQNEAQ (reference sequence). The CDR3 is 16 residues long. V shed 5 bases and J 7 bases; nucleotides not matched to a gene: 16.

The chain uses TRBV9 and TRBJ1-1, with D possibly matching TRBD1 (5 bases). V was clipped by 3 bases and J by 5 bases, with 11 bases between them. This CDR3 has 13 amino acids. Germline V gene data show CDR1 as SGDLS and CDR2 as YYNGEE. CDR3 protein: CASSAQGGTEAFF. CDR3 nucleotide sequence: TGTGCCAGCAGCGCTCAGGGTGGGACTGAAGCTTTCTTT.

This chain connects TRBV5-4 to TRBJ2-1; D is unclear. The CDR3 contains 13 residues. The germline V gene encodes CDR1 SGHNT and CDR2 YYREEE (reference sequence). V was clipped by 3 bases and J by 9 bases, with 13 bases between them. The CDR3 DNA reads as TGTGCCAGCAGCTACACCCATGAAGCTGAGCAGTTCTTC. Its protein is CASSYTHEAEQFF.

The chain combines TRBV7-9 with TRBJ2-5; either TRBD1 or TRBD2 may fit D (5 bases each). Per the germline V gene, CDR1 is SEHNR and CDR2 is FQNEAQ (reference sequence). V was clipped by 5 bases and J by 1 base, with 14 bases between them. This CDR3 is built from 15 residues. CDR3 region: CASSAPLGTQETQYF. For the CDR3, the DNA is TGTGCCAGCAGCGCCCCCCTAGGGACCCAAGAGACCCAGTACTTC.

This CDR3 reads CASFGQGPNEKLFF. DNA for the CDR3: TGTGCCAGCTTCGGACAGGGGCCTAATGAAAAACTGTTTTTT. The chain employs TRBV28 and TRBJ1-4; 9 bases match TRBD1. This CDR3 spans 14 amino acids. Germline values: CDR1 MDHEN, CDR2 SYDVKM. V trimming: 8 bases; J trimming: 3 bases; junction bases outside the gene matches: 4.

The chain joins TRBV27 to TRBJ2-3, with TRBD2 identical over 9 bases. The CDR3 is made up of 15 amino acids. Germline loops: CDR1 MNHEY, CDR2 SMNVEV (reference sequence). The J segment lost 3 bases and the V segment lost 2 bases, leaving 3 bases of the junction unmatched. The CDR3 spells CASSLLAGLTDTQYF. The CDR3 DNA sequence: TGTGCCAGCAGTTTACTAGCGGGACTAACAGATACGCAGTATTTT.

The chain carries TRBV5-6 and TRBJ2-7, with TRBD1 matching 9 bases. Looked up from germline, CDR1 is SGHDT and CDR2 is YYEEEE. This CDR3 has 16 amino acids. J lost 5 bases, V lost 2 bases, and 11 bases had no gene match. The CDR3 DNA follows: TGTGCCAGCAGCTTTCAGAGTACAGGGGGCAGCGACGAGCAGTACTTC. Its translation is CASSFQSTGGSDEQYF.